This entry lists 13 T cell receptor beta chains sequenced from one sample in a study of T cell changes during pregnancy in multiple sclerosis (dated 2019 in TCRdb). The library relied on the immunoSEQ multiplex PCR assay. Drawn from immuneACCESS, this table holds only the in-frame rearrangements with V and J called that TCRdb kept. Clones are partly lost; checked studies trace under half to an unresolved V gene and leave the rest unexplained. The sample table records about 33,000 clones; 90% to 95% of these occur just once. Approximately 3% of the sample comes from the top ten. The sequencing used CD4+ T cells from peripheral blood mononuclear cells, collected in the third trimester of pregnancy. These receptors were taken from a female donor in good health, enrolled as a control in a pregnancy study.

The V and J genes are TRBV13 and TRBJ1-6, with D possibly TRBD1 on 6 matching bases. The CDR3 is made up of 16 amino acids. Germline CDR1 is PRHDT and CDR2 is FYEKMQ (reference sequence). The germline V and J ends were trimmed by 0 bases and 7 bases, with 13 bases remaining between them. The CDR3 region has the DNA TGTGCCAGCAGCTTAGGAGGAAGGGGGGGAAATTCACCCCTCCACTTT. This encodes CASSLGGRGGNSPLHF.

Here the CDR3 reads CASSDLTGYYNEQFF. Here the CDR3 DNA reads TGTGCCAGCAGCGACCTGACAGGGTACTACAATGAGCAGTTCTTC. The J gene is TRBJ2-1, the V gene TRBV2, with TRBD1 matching 7 bases. Germline CDR1 SNHLY, CDR2 FYNNEI. This CDR3 spans 15 amino acids. Losses at the gene ends were 6 bases for V and 3 bases for J; bases not matched to a gene: 8.

The rearrangement uses TRBV28 and TRBJ1-1, with a tentative D call TRBD1 (5 bases). Looked up from germline, CDR1 is MDHEN and CDR2 is SYDVKM. V shed 5 bases and J shed 4 bases, with 17 bases lying between them. The CDR3 has 15 amino acids. CDR3 in amino acids: CASSTQRGFATEAFF. The DNA for the CDR3 is TGTGCCAGCAGTACTCAACGGGGGTTCGCCACTGAAGCTTTCTTT.

The V gene is TRBV11-2, the J gene TRBJ2-5; TRBD2 matches at 7 bases. This CDR3 region has 14 residues. The junction had 4 bases not matched to a gene; V was cut back by 3 bases and J by 3 bases. Germline V gives CDR1 SGHAT, CDR2 FQNNGV. CDR3 DNA sequence: TGTGCCAGCAGCTTCGGCGGGGGTAAAGAGACCCAGTACTTC. It specifies CASSFGGGKETQYF. Full variable domain (rest looked up from reference TRBV11-2 and TRBJ2-5): EAGVAQSPRYKIIEKRQSVAFWCNPISGHATLYWYQQILGQGPKLLIQFQNNGVVDDSQLPKDRFSAERLKGVDSTLKIQPAKLEDSAVYLCASSFGGGKETQYFGPGTRLLVL.

V gene TRBV5-4 combines with J gene TRBJ2-5; 8 positions match TRBD2. The CDR3 sequence is 14 residues long. The germline V gene has CDR1 SGHNT and CDR2 YYREEE (reference sequence). V lost 0 bases to trimming and J lost 2 bases; unmatched junction nucleotides: 0. The DNA of the CDR3 is TGTGCCAGCAGCTTGGCGGGAGGGCAAGAGACCCAGTACTTC. This encodes CASSLAGGQETQYF.

The V and J genes are TRBV5-4 and TRBJ2-7; TRBD2 matches at 8 bases. Germline trimming cut 6 bases from V and 5 bases from J; bases unmatched to any gene: 13. The CDR3 contains 15 residues. CDR1 is SGHNT, CDR2 YYREEE, per germline (reference sequence). DNA of the CDR3: TGTGCCAGCACCCCCGGGAGGGAGAGGGACCACGAGCAGTACTTC. Protein: CASTPGRERDHEQYF.

The chain recombines TRBV7-8 with TRBJ1-6, with D perhaps matching TRBD1 (5 bases). This CDR3 spans 14 amino acids. CDR1 and CDR2 from the germline V gene are SGHVS and FQNEAQ. V lost 1 base and J 8 bases, leaving 9 bases between the germline ends. In nucleotides, the CDR3 is TGTGCCAGCAGCTTAGGCAGGGTTTATTCACCCCTCCACTTT. The encoded protein is CASSLGRVYSPLHF.

The chain joins TRBV5-1 to TRBJ1-6; perhaps TRBD1 as D (6 bases). Deletions cut 0 bases from V and 6 bases from J, with 10 bases between. Looked up from germline, CDR1 is SGHRS and CDR2 is YFSETQ. The CDR3 runs to 15 residues. CDR3 region: CASSLAPGANSPLHF. In nucleotides, the CDR3 is TGCGCCAGCAGCTTGGCGCCAGGGGCTAATTCACCCCTCCACTTT.

The rearrangement uses TRBV7-9 and TRBJ2-5, with 11 positions matching TRBD1. CDR1 and CDR2 (germline): SEHNR, FQNEAQ (reference sequence). J was trimmed by 12 bases and V by 3 bases; bases with no gene match: 15. The CDR3 runs 16 residues. CDR3 DNA sequence: TGTGCCAGCAGCTTCTCGGGAGCGGGACAGGGGGGAAAAAAGTACTTC. Encoded protein: CASSFSGAGQGGKKYF. The full variable domain, rest sourced from reference TRBV7-9 and TRBJ2-5, is DTGVSQNPRHKITKRGQNVTFRCDPISEHNRLYWYRQTLGQGPEFLTYFQNEAQLEKSRLLSDRFSAERPKGSFSTLEIQRTEQGDSAMYLCASSFSGAGQGGKKYFGPGTRLLVL.

The gene calls are TRBV15 and TRBJ2-6, with D perhaps matching TRBD1 (5 bases). V was pared by 0 bases and J by 0 bases, with 15 bases between. CDR1 is LNHNV and CDR2 is YYDKDF in the germline V gene (reference sequence). This CDR3 comprises 19 residues. CDR3 sequence (DNA): TGTGCCACCAGCAGAGAAACGGCAGGGCACCCCTCTGGGGCCAACGTCCTGACTTTC. It is translated as CATSRETAGHPSGANVLTF. The variable domain in full, with the rest retrieved from reference TRBV15 and TRBJ2-6, is DAMVIQNPRYQVTQFGKPVTLSCSQTLNHNVMYWYQQKSSQAPKLLFHYYDKDFNNEADTPDNFQSRRPNTSFCFLDIRSPGLGDTAMYLCATSRETAGHPSGANVLTFGAGSRLTVL.

The chain uses TRBV19 and TRBJ1-3; TRBD1 matches 7 bases. Germline CDR1 reads LNHDA; CDR2 reads SQIVND (reference sequence). The CDR3 covers 14 residues. J gave up 2 bases and V 7 bases, and 5 bases lay outside the gene matches. The CDR3: CASNKDRPGNTIYF. The CDR3 coding sequence is TGTGCCAGTAACAAGGACAGGCCTGGAAACACCATATATTTT.

This clone was observed a few times. The V gene is TRBV5-1, the J gene TRBJ2-5; TRBD1 aligns across 10 bases. This CDR3 is built from 15 residues. Germline values: CDR1 SGHRS, CDR2 YFSETQ. After removal of 1 base from V and 4 bases from J, the junction contained 4 bases not matched to a gene. The CDR3 protein is CASSLRTGGGETQYF. In DNA, the CDR3 is TGCGCCAGCAGCTTGAGGACAGGGGGTGGAGAGACCCAGTACTTC.

The chain employs TRBV5-1 and TRBJ2-3; 9 positions agree with TRBD2. V shed 4 bases, J shed 3 bases, and the junction held 6 bases outside the gene matches. The germline CDR1 and CDR2 sequences are SGHRS and YFSETQ. The CDR3 is 15 amino acids. The CDR3 sequence: CASSVGSGGTDTQYF. CDR3 DNA sequence: TGCGCCAGCAGCGTGGGTAGCGGGGGTACAGATACGCAGTATTTT.